This TCR beta chain came from a study of blood T cell repertoires in COVID-19 (dated by TCRdb to 2018 to 2020). Regarding the study in general: Collaborator samples came from the United States, Italy and Spain and covered acute and convalescent phases of COVID-19. HLA class I and class II types, where available, came from metadata supplied by the sample provider rather than from assay-based typing. The prospective study material was composed of cDNA or gDNA derived from T cells, B-cell-depleted T cells, or PBMCs. The dataset comprised deeply sampled blood TCRbeta repertoires from subjects exposed to, actively infected with, or recovered from COVID-19. A freely available public database, intended as a resource for researchers studying the immune response to SARS-CoV-2, is where the repertoires were released. The samples were drawn from the first 160 participants of the ongoing ImmuneRACE study and from 950 to 1,500 subjects provided by 6 global collaborators. Nearly every sample came with metadata listing a de-identified subject ID, COVID-19 status, age in years and sex. The investigation overall reported the following: How much clinical and demographic metadata was included differed by source and by participant, and the metadata was provided uncurated.

Regarding this clone: The specificity of this receptor is unknown. No clone much larger than this one lies a single base away; base qualities are absent.

Whole blood was collected in K2EDTA tubes by collaborating institutions according to the institutions' own protocols. For TCRbeta analysis, collaborator samples were shipped as frozen whole blood, as isolated PBMCs, or as DNA extracted from either sample type. The CDR3 sequence holds 14 residues, the cysteine and phenylalanine included. Only the CDR3 DNA stays, 42 bases, in frame from base 1. V is trimmed back by 2 bases and J by 7 bases, and the junction contains 10 bases that no gene match accounts for. CDR1 and CDR2, per the germline V gene (reference sequence), are GTSNPN and SVGIG. TCRbeta CDR3 regions were amplified from genomic DNA using the immunoSEQ Assay, a bias-controlled multiplex PCR. The study's processing was this. Nucleated cell counts per sample were estimated from amplification of reference gene primers within the assay. Sequence reads were collapsed and filtered to measure the absolute abundance of every unique TCRbeta CDR3 rearrangement. For each sample, productive Simpson clonality was calculated as the square root of Simpson's diversity index over productive rearrangements. TCRdb took over this immuneACCESS table, retaining in-frame rearrangements with V and J assigned. Such tables are incomplete; in checked studies, under half of the missing clones stem from an unresolved V gene, and the remainder is unexplained. That table supplies the V and J calls and clone size; D and trimming were determined from the DNA. For this sample there are over 50,000 clones; roughly 88% appear just once. More than 4% of the sample lies in the top ten.

This chain is built from TRBV30 and TRBJ1-2, and 7 junction bases match TRBD1. The sequencing sample was made of peripheral blood. This sequence was found in a human donor in a cohort sampled during active COVID-19. The CDR3 is CAWSFPGGRVGYTF. The bases read TGTGCCTGGAGTTTCCCAGGGGGAAGGGTTGGCTACACCTTC.